The 26 T cell receptor beta chains presented below share a single source sample, sequenced in a study of CD8 T cells in Susac syndrome. A quantity of about 0.5 to 1 ug RNA underwent reverse transcription using random hexamers. A single record per CDR3 protein comes from TCRdb applying MiXCR to the immunoSEQ multiplex PCR reads. The sample yields about 240,000 distinct CDR3 sequences, roughly 95% seen once. The sequenced material came from CD4+ T cells from PBMCs. The receptors were gathered from a human donor with Susac syndrome.

This clonotype was recorded once. The gene calls are TRBV25-1 and TRBJ2-3, with 7 bases aligning to TRBD1. V shed 10 bases, J shed 2 bases, and the junction held 6 bases outside the gene matches. CDR1 is MGHDK and CDR2 is SYGVNS in the germline V gene. The CDR3 has 13 residues. The CDR3 reads CATSGTATDTQYF. In nucleotides, the CDR3 is TGTGCCACCTCCGGGACAGCCACAGATACGCAGTATTTT.

The chain recombines TRBV9 with TRBJ2-3, with D perhaps matching TRBD1 or TRBD2 (5 bases each). The V end lost 1 base, the J end lost 2 bases, and 11 bases lay between the germline ends. Germline values: CDR1 SGDLS, CDR2 YYNGEE. The CDR3 contains 15 residues. CDR3: CASSVHGTATDTQYF. Here the CDR3 DNA reads TGTGCCAGCAGCGTACACGGGACGGCCACAGATACGCAGTATTTT. Based on the CDR3 plus reference TRBV9 and TRBJ2-3, the full variable domain is DSGVTQTPKHLITATGQRVTLRCSPRSGDLSVYWYQQSLDQGLQFLIQYYNGEERAKGNILERFSAQQFPDLHSELNLSSLELGDSALYFCASSVHGTATDTQYFGPGTRLTVL.

The CDR3 DNA sequence: TGTGCCAGCAGTCCCCGGGGGACTAGCCCCTACAATGAGCAGTTCTTC. Its protein product is CASSPRGTSPYNEQFF. V is TRBV6-1 and J is TRBJ2-1; 9 positions match TRBD2. CDR3 length: 16 amino acids. V shed 5 bases and J 2 bases; nucleotides not matched to a gene: 7. Germline assignment: CDR1 MNHNS and CDR2 SASEGT.

This chain links TRBV20-1 with TRBJ1-2; weak D call: TRBD1 (6 bases). The CDR3 is 13 amino acids. In germline, CDR1 is DFQATT, CDR2 SNEGSKA (reference sequence). V lost 0 bases and J 5 bases, leaving 10 bases between the germline ends. CDR3 in amino acids: CSARDGTRYGYTF. The CDR3 coding sequence is TGCAGTGCTAGAGATGGGACACGGTATGGCTACACCTTC.

The chain carries TRBV7-8 and TRBJ1-2, with D possibly TRBD1 on 5 matching bases. Looked up from germline, CDR1 is SGHVS and CDR2 is FQNEAQ. The CDR3 extends over 15 amino acids. V was clipped by 5 bases and J by 6 bases, with 19 bases between them. The CDR3 nucleotides are TGTGCCAGCAGCCGCGACAGTCACCTGATAGATGGCTACACCTTC. It translates to CASSRDSHLIDGYTF.

The chain carries TRBV6-5 and TRBJ2-3; D is possibly TRBD1 or TRBD2 (5 bases each). This CDR3 has 16 residues. Germline CDR1 is MNHEY and CDR2 is SVGAGI. Trimming pared 4 bases from V and 4 bases from J, leaving 18 bases between. For the CDR3, the DNA is TGTGCCAGCAGTTTTCAAGAAACCGGGACGTCAGATACGCAGTATTTT. Protein product: CASSFQETGTSDTQYF.

In nucleotides, the CDR3 is TGTGCCAGCTCACAGACGCCGGGACCGAACACCGGGGAGCTGTTTTTT. It specifies CASSQTPGPNTGELFF. The chain carries TRBV18 and TRBJ2-2; either TRBD1 or TRBD2 may fit D (5 bases each). CDR1 and CDR2 (germline): KGHSH, LQKENI. The CDR3 runs to 16 residues. With 4 bases removed from V and 0 bases from J, the gap between germline ends came to 12 bases. Using reference TRBV18 and TRBJ2-2 for the parts outside the CDR3, the full variable domain is NAGVMQNPRHLVRRRGQEARLRCSPMKGHSHVYWYRQLPEEGLKFMVYLQKENIIDESGMPKERFSAEFPKEGPSILRIQQVVRGDSAAYFCASSQTPGPNTGELFFGEGSRLTVL.

This clonotype was observed a single time. The chain couples TRBV20-1 to TRBJ2-1, with D uncertain. The germline V gene encodes CDR1 DFQATT and CDR2 SNEGSKA (reference sequence). V was pared by 5 bases and J by 4 bases, with 3 bases between. The CDR3 is 10 amino acids. CDR3 nucleotide sequence: TGCAGTGCTTTATACAATGAGCAGTTCTTC. Translation gives CSALYNEQFF.

This clonotype is a singleton in its sample. J is TRBJ2-1 and V is TRBV30, with 7 bases identical to TRBD1. The CDR3 covers 16 residues. Per germline, CDR1 GTSNPN and CDR2 SVGIG (reference sequence). The trim removed 0 bases at V and 7 bases at J, leaving 12 bases unmatched. The CDR3 DNA reads TGTGCCTGGAGTGTACTTATAAGGGGGCTGCAGAATGAGCAGTTCTTC. Translating it yields CAWSVLIRGLQNEQFF.

The V gene is TRBV27, the J gene TRBJ2-7; perhaps TRBD2 as D (6 bases). With 9 bases removed from V and 4 bases from J, the gap between germline ends came to 16 bases. There are 13 residues in the CDR3. Germline V gene sequence: CDR1 MNHEY, CDR2 SMNVEV (reference sequence). CDR3 bases: TGTGCCAGTAGATCAGGGACTCCTTACGAGCAGTACTTC. Amino acids: CASRSGTPYEQYF.

The CDR3 nucleotides are TGTGCCAGCAGTCCAGGGGGCTCTACTAACTATGGCTACACCTTC. Amino acid sequence: CASSPGGSTNYGYTF. The V gene is TRBV12-3 or TRBV12-4, the J gene TRBJ1-2, with 8 bases fitting TRBD1. The CDR3 consists of 15 residues. J was trimmed by 0 bases and V by 5 bases; bases with no gene match: 5.

The CDR3 protein is CASSIIPRIYYNEQFF. CDR3 coding DNA: TGTGCCAGCAGCATAATACCGAGGATCTACTACAATGAGCAGTTCTTC. The J gene is TRBJ2-1, the V gene TRBV28; D is unresolved. CDR1 and CDR2 from the germline V gene are MDHEN and SYDVKM. The CDR3 totals 16 residues. The V gene lost 6 bases and the J gene lost 3 bases, with 18 bases spanning the gap. Using reference TRBV28 and TRBJ2-1 for the parts outside the CDR3, the full variable domain is DVKVTQSSRYLVKRTGEKVFLECVQDMDHENMFWYRQDPGLGLRLIYFSYDVKMKEKGDIPEGYSVSREKKERFSLILESASTNQTSMYLCASSIIPRIYYNEQFFGPGTRLTVL.

The chain employs TRBV9 and TRBJ2-5; no reliable D call. The CDR3 extends over 14 amino acids. Germline CDR1 and CDR2: SGDLS and YYNGEE. Trimming pared 0 bases from V and 5 bases from J, leaving 11 bases between. CDR3 sequence: CASSVGDIGETQYF. CDR3 DNA: TGTGCCAGCAGCGTAGGAGACATTGGGGAGACCCAGTACTTC.

The V gene is TRBV5-1, the J gene TRBJ2-2; D is possibly TRBD1 or TRBD2 (5 bases each). Trimming stripped 0 bases from V and 6 bases from J, with 15 bases between. This CDR3 spans 16 amino acids. Looked up from germline, CDR1 is SGHRS and CDR2 is YFSETQ. The CDR3 here is CASSLAGTTAPGELFF. For the CDR3, the DNA is TGCGCCAGCAGCTTGGCCGGGACCACTGCCCCCGGGGAGCTGTTTTTT. Based on the CDR3 plus reference TRBV5-1 and TRBJ2-2, the full variable domain is KAGVTQTPRYLIKTRGQQVTLSCSPISGHRSVSWYQQTPGQGLQFLFEYFSETQRNKGNFPGRFSGRQFSNSRSEMNVSTLELGDSALYLCASSLAGTTAPGELFFGEGSRLTVL.

The V gene is TRBV7-6, the J gene TRBJ1-2, with D perhaps matching TRBD1 (5 bases). In germline, CDR1 is SGHVS, CDR2 FNYEAQ. The V gene lost 2 bases and the J gene lost 6 bases, with 19 bases spanning the gap. The CDR3 sequence is 16 residues long. DNA of the CDR3: TGTGCCAGCAGCTTAACAGCACGGGGGAGTTACGATGGCTACACCTTC. This translates into CASSLTARGSYDGYTF.

The rearrangement uses TRBV25-1 and TRBJ2-3, with D possibly matching TRBD2 (5 bases). There are 11 residues in the CDR3. V was cut by 5 bases and J by 7 bases, with 7 bases left in between. Germline CDR1 MGHDK, CDR2 SYGVNS. CDR3 sequence reads: CASSKDYTQYF. For the CDR3, the DNA is TGTGCCAGCAGTAAGGACTATACGCAGTATTTT. Filled out from reference TRBV25-1 and TRBJ2-3, the complete variable domain reads EADIYQTPRYLVIGTGKKITLECSQTMGHDKMYWYQQDPGMELHLIHYSYGVNSTEKGDLSSESTVSRIRTEHFPLTLESARPSHTSQYLCASSKDYTQYFGPGTRLTVL.

CDR3 amino acids: CSAVHRNYEQYF. CDR3 coding DNA: TGCAGTGCCGTTCATAGAAACTACGAGCAGTACTTC. The chain carries TRBV20-1 and TRBJ2-7; D not certain. The germline V gene encodes CDR1 DFQATT and CDR2 SNEGSKA (reference sequence). V was cut by 6 bases and J by 3 bases, with 12 bases left in between. CDR3 size: 12 residues.

The CDR3 DNA follows: TGTGCCAGCAGCTTGGCCCCCCTGGACAGGGCGGTAACCTACGAGCAGTACTTC. Amino acids: CASSLAPLDRAVTYEQYF. The J gene is TRBJ2-7, the V gene TRBV7-6; 8 positions match TRBD1. There are 18 residues in the CDR3. Germline CDR1 SGHVS, CDR2 FNYEAQ. The ends lost 3 bases at V and 2 bases at J; junction bases unmatched: 15.

The count of this clonotype is one. The V and J genes are TRBV28 and TRBJ1-5, with 7 bases matching TRBD1. Germline V gives CDR1 MDHEN, CDR2 SYDVKM. The V segment lost 3 bases and the J segment 6 bases; nucleotides outside the gene matches: 8. The CDR3 is made up of 15 amino acids. CDR3 nucleotides: TGTGCCAGCAGTTTTCCAAACAGGGGAGGTCAGCCCCAGCATTTT. Translating it yields CASSFPNRGGQPQHF.

The V call is TRBV29-1, the J call TRBJ1-5, with D possibly matching TRBD1 (5 bases). CDR1 SQVTM and CDR2 ANQGSEA come from the germline V gene. The V end lost 4 bases, the J end lost 2 bases, and 9 bases lay between the germline ends. The CDR3 length is 13 residues. The CDR3 coding sequence is TGCAGCGTTGCCGGGACCGGCAATCAGCCCCAGCATTTT. Protein sequence: CSVAGTGNQPQHF.

This clonotype was detected once. The rearrangement links TRBV5-1 to TRBJ2-5; possibly TRBD1 or TRBD2 for D (6 bases each). CDR3 length: 15 residues. V was shortened by 0 bases and J by 5 bases, with 14 bases between the two germline ends. Looked up from germline, CDR1 is SGHRS and CDR2 is YFSETQ. The DNA for the CDR3 is TGCGCCAGCAGCTTGGAGTGGGGGGCTGGGGAGACCCAGTACTTC. Translation gives CASSLEWGAGETQYF.

This rearrangement joins TRBV18 to TRBJ2-2, with 10 bases matching TRBD2. The germline gives CDR1 KGHSH, CDR2 LQKENI. The ends lost 3 bases at V and 5 bases at J; junction bases unmatched: 3. The CDR3 contains 15 residues. The CDR3 DNA reads as TGTGCCAGCTCACCCGGGACTAGCGAGACCGGGGAGCTGTTTTTT. It codes for CASSPGTSETGELFF.

The chain uses TRBV24-1 and TRBJ2-3; D not resolved. Germline V CDR1 and CDR2: KGHDR, SFDVKD. The CDR3 consists of 15 residues. The V end lost 5 bases, the J end lost 2 bases, and 13 bases lay between the germline ends. CDR3 bases: TGTGCCACCAGTGTGAGGCTCAGAAACACAGATACGCAGTATTTT. Protein product: CATSVRLRNTDTQYF.

The J gene is TRBJ2-4, the V gene TRBV20-1, with 10 positions matching TRBD1. CDR3 length: 14 residues. J gave up 9 bases and V 0 bases, and 5 bases lay outside the gene matches. Per the germline V gene, CDR1 is DFQATT and CDR2 is SNEGSKA (reference sequence). CDR3 loop: CSARDDRGLGIQYF. The DNA for the CDR3 is TGCAGTGCTAGAGACGACAGGGGGCTTGGCATTCAGTACTTC.

V usage is TRBV20-1 and J usage is TRBJ1-2; perhaps TRBD1 as D (6 bases). The germline V and J ends were trimmed by 8 bases and 4 bases, with 20 bases remaining between them. The germline V gene encodes CDR1 DFQATT and CDR2 SNEGSKA (reference sequence). This CDR3 has 14 amino acids. This CDR3 reads CSILLGAVPYGYTF. CDR3 coding DNA: TGCAGTATACTATTGGGGGCAGTTCCCTATGGCTACACCTTC.

The rearrangement uses TRBV6-5 and TRBJ1-2; D not certain. Germline V gene data show CDR1 as MNHEY and CDR2 as SVGAGI. This CDR3 is 15 amino acids long. Trimming took off 4 bases at V and 8 bases at J, with 20 bases between the two ends. The CDR3 loop is CASSSTPLPRLGYTF. The CDR3 DNA reads TGTGCCAGCAGTTCCACCCCGCTTCCACGGCTGGGCTACACCTTC.